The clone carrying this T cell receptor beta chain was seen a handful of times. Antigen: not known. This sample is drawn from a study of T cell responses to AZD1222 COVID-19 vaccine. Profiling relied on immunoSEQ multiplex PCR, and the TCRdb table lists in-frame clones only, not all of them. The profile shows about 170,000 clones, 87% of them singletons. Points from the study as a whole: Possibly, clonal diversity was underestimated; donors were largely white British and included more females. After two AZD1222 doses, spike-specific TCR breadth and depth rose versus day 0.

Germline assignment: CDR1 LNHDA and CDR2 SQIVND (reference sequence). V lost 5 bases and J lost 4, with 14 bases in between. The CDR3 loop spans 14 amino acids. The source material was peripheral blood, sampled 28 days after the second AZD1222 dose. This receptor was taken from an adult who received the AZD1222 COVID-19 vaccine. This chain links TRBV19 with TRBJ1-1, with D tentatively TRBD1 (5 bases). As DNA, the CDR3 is TGTGCCAGTAGTGGCAGTCTCGGGGCCACTGAAGCTTTCTTT. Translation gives CASSGSLGATEAFF.